The T cell receptor (beta chain) described here comes from a study of blood T cell repertoires in COVID-19. Study in general: COVID-19 samples collected from the United States, Italy and Spain covered acute and convalescent phases. The analysed material was cDNA or gDNA that came from T cells, B-cell-depleted T cells, or PBMCs.

CDR3 length equals 15 residues. After removal of 4 bases from V and 2 bases from J, the junction contained 7 bases not matched to a gene. The germline V gene has CDR1 SGHNT and CDR2 YYREEE (reference sequence). In the original workflow: Estimation of nucleated cell counts was performed using reference gene primer amplification. Clones were read by immunoSEQ multiplex PCR, and TCRdb kept only the in-frame ones, dropping some. V and J calls and clone size follow that table, whereas D and trimming were derived from the DNA. The table lists around 370,000 clones, about 90% of them singletons. The sample comprised peripheral blood. The TCR originated in a woman aged 18-30 years who had recovered from COVID-19. This chain joins TRBV5-4 and TRBJ2-3; 7 nucleotides line up with TRBD1. The CDR3 DNA follows: TGTGCCAGCAGCACCGCACAGGGGTACACAGATACGCAGTATTTT. The encoded protein is CASSTAQGYTDTQYF.